This passage covers 14 T cell receptor beta chains from one sample sequenced in a study of T cell repertoires in cytomegalovirus infection. One entry per CDR3 protein, called by TCRdb with MiXCR from the reads. Of about half a million distinct CDR3 sequences detected, 30% to 40% appear once; the ten largest clones hold about a sixth. No cognate antigen is known for these TCRs. Here the sequenced sample was cultured PBMCs, taken from culture after CMV antigen stimulation. The receptors stem from a human donor in good health (CMV status not recorded). Some clones in this sample may be carry-over from other donors' samples.

The genes are TRBV7-9 and TRBJ2-4; 10 bases map to TRBD2. The CDR3 has 15 amino acids. V lost 5 bases to trimming and J lost 1 base; unmatched junction nucleotides: 2. In germline, CDR1 is SEHNR, CDR2 FQNEAQ (reference sequence). This CDR3 reads CASSSSGRAKNIQYF. The CDR3 bases are TGTGCCAGCAGCAGTAGCGGGAGGGCCAAAAACATTCAGTACTTC.

The V call is TRBV4-1, the J call TRBJ2-5; TRBD2 matches 9 bases. The CDR3 has 15 amino acids. Germline V CDR1 and CDR2: MGHRA, YSYEKL. Trimming took 1 base from V and 4 from J; bases not matched to a gene: 4. DNA of the CDR3: TGCGCCAGCAGCCAAGTAGCGGGAGATGTAGAGACCCAGTACTTC. Its translation: CASSQVAGDVETQYF.

This chain links TRBV7-6 with TRBJ2-5; a possible D gene is TRBD1 (6 bases). CDR3 size: 14 residues. Germline V gene lookup returns CDR1 SGHVS and CDR2 FNYEAQ. The V end lost 5 bases, the J end lost 5 bases, and 15 bases lay between the germline ends. The CDR3 DNA is TGTGCCAGCAGCCCCCGACAGGTTCGGGAGACCCAGTACTTC. It specifies CASSPRQVRETQYF. Using reference TRBV7-6 and TRBJ2-5 for the parts outside the CDR3, the full variable domain is GAGVSQSPRYKVTKRGQDVALRCDPISGHVSLYWYRQALGQGPEFLTYFNYEAQQDKSGLPNDRFSAERPEGSISTLTIQRTEQRDSAMYRCASSPRQVRETQYFGPGTRLLVL.

This chain connects TRBV7-9 to TRBJ2-1; 7 bases map to TRBD2. This CDR3 contains 12 residues. Looked up from germline, CDR1 is SEHNR and CDR2 is FQNEAQ (reference sequence). V was clipped by 4 bases and J by 8 bases; unmatched bases: 2. CDR3 amino acids: CASSSREDEQFF. The CDR3 DNA sequence: TGTGCCAGCAGCTCCCGGGAGGATGAGCAGTTCTTC.

This clonotype was detected only a few times. The genes are TRBV7-2 and TRBJ2-7, with D unresolved. The germline CDR1 and CDR2 sequences are SGHTA and FQGNSA. V gave up 5 bases and J gave up 2 bases, with 7 bases separating them. This CDR3 contains 12 residues. CDR3: CASSRSAYEQYV. CDR3 coding DNA: TGTGCCAGCAGCCGATCCGCCTACGAGCAGTACGTC.

The CDR3 region has the DNA TGTGCCAGCTCACCAGACGGGACAGGGACCGGCTACACCTTC. It translates to CASSPDGTGTGYTF. The chain links TRBV18 to TRBJ1-2, with 9 bases matching TRBD1. CDR3 size: 14 residues. Looked up from germline, CDR1 is KGHSH and CDR2 is LQKENI. V gave up 2 bases and J gave up 8 bases; unmatched junction bases: 6.

This clonotype was counted a single time. The chain couples TRBV7-6 to TRBJ2-3, with D possibly matching TRBD1 (5 bases). Per the germline V gene, CDR1 is SGHVS and CDR2 is FNYEAQ. V was trimmed by 0 bases and J by 7 bases, leaving 8 bases between them. The CDR3 is 13 residues long. The CDR3: CASSLAGVNTQYF. In DNA form, the CDR3 reads TGTGCCAGCAGCTTAGCAGGGGTGAATACGCAGTATTTT.

There are many counts of this clonotype. The chain recombines TRBV7-2 with TRBJ2-3, with 9 nucleotides matching TRBD2. Germline CDR1 SGHTA, CDR2 FQGNSA. V dropped 3 bases and J dropped 5; count of bases not matched to a gene: 24. The CDR3 sequence is 21 residues long. The CDR3 sequence is CASSFGIYRPGGGRAKDTQYF. DNA of the CDR3: TGTGCCAGCAGCTTCGGAATTTACAGGCCCGGAGGCGGGAGGGCGAAAGATACGCAGTATTTT.

This clonotype appeared a single time. This sequence joins TRBV5-1 and TRBJ2-1; the match to TRBD2 covers 9 bases. This CDR3 comprises 22 residues. Germline CDR1 reads SGHRS; CDR2 reads YFSETQ. The V segment lost 5 bases and the J segment 7 bases; nucleotides outside the gene matches: 31. The CDR3 DNA is TGCGCCAGCAGTCCCTACCCTCAGCGGGGGGCGAATGGGCATTCGAGGTGGAATGAGCAGTTCTTC. Translating it yields CASSPYPQRGANGHSRWNEQFF.

V gene TRBV29-1 combines with J gene TRBJ2-1, with D uncertain. The CDR3 is 11 residues long. Germline V CDR1 and CDR2: SQVTM, ANQGSEA. Between the trimmed V and J ends, which lost 6 bases and 10 bases, there was a span of 13 bases. The CDR3 sequence: CSVVQSREQFF. In DNA, the CDR3 is TGCAGCGTGGTTCAGAGTAGGGAGCAGTTCTTC.

This clonotype was counted ten times or more. The chain employs TRBV20-1 and TRBJ2-3; no clear D gene. CDR3 length equals 14 residues. Germline CDR1 DFQATT, CDR2 SNEGSKA (reference sequence). V lost 1 base and J 2 bases, leaving 10 bases between the germline ends. CDR3 nucleotides: TGCAGTGCTAGAGTCCCGGGCCTCACAGATACGCAGTATTTT. Encoded protein: CSARVPGLTDTQYF.

This clonotype has only one observation. The rearrangement links TRBV5-1 to TRBJ2-1; weak D call: TRBD2 (6 bases). The CDR3 totals 16 residues. The V and J ends lost 3 bases and 0 bases respectively, with 13 bases between them. Germline CDR1 SGHRS, CDR2 YFSETQ. This CDR3 is CASSYARGNSYNEQFF. The CDR3 DNA follows: TGCGCCAGCAGCTATGCACGGGGGAACTCCTACAATGAGCAGTTCTTC.

This clonotype turned up a few times. The chain couples TRBV5-1 to TRBJ1-4, with 7 positions matching TRBD1. Germline CDR1 is SGHRS and CDR2 is YFSETQ. The CDR3 consists of 15 residues. With V trimmed by 5 bases and J by 8 bases, 12 bases remained unmatched. CDR3 in amino acids: CASRRTGEDREKLFF. The CDR3 region has the DNA TGCGCCAGCAGGCGTACAGGGGAAGATCGAGAAAAACTGTTTTTT. The whole variable domain, remainder taken from reference TRBV5-1 and TRBJ1-4, is KAGVTQTPRYLIKTRGQQVTLSCSPISGHRSVSWYQQTPGQGLQFLFEYFSETQRNKGNFPGRFSGRQFSNSRSEMNVSTLELGDSALYLCASRRTGEDREKLFFGSGTQLSVL.

This chain connects TRBV19 to TRBJ2-3; D is possibly TRBD2 (6 bases). The CDR3 is made up of 15 amino acids. Germline assignment: CDR1 LNHDA and CDR2 SQIVND (reference sequence). Trimming left V 5 bases short and J 3 bases short, with 15 bases between. The CDR3 loop reads CASSFDPRGTDTQYF. CDR3 DNA sequence: TGTGCCAGTAGTTTCGATCCCCGGGGGACAGATACGCAGTATTTT.